The clone carrying this T cell receptor (beta chain) was counted between two and nine times. Authors' analysis steps: Using reference gene primer amplification, nucleated cell counts were estimated. The table came from immunoSEQ multiplex PCR; TCRdb's copy has only in-frame clones and leaves some out. Clonal size and the V and J genes are those of that table, whereas D and trimming came from the DNA. The repertoire holds 50,000 or so clones, with roughly 88% as singletons. The record originates from a study of blood T cell repertoires in COVID-19. Study context: Samples came from the United States, Italy and Spain, spanning acute and convalescent COVID-19. Sample material is recorded as cDNA or gDNA derived from T cells, B-cell-depleted T cells, or PBMCs.

Sample: peripheral blood. This receptor was identified in a man aged 70-80 years with acute or convalescent COVID-19.

The CDR3 region is CASSLGTGSYGYTF. The CDR3 DNA sequence: TGTGCCAGCAGCCTAGGGACTGGGTCGTATGGCTACACCTTC. V and J are TRBV3-1 (or the pseudogene TRBV3-2) and TRBJ1-2, with D maybe TRBD1 (5 bases). This CDR3 has 14 residues. Germline loops: CDR1 LGHDT, CDR2 YNNKEL (reference sequence). V was cut by 4 bases and J by 5 bases, with 14 bases left in between.